Here is one TCR beta chain with its context. The sample originates from a study of blood T cell repertoires in COVID-19. As for the study in general: Acute and convalescent COVID-19 samples came from the United States, Italy and Spain. The analysed material was cDNA or gDNA that came from T cells, B-cell-depleted T cells, or PBMCs.

Per the germline V gene, CDR1 is SGDLS and CDR2 is YYNGEE. V gave up 4 bases and J gave up 5 bases; unmatched junction bases: 12. The CDR3 is 16 residues long. Authors' analysis steps: Amplifying reference gene primers gave estimates of nucleated cell counts. The method was immunoSEQ multiplex PCR; TCRdb's version includes in-frame clones alone and lacks a portion of them. D and trimming come from the DNA, and the V and J calls and clone size come from that table. The table shows just over 85,000 clones, with 70% to 90% occurring only once. The sequence was collected from a middle-aged man with acute or convalescent COVID-19. V usage is TRBV9 and J usage is TRBJ2-5, with 9 bases aligning to TRBD1. The sequencing input was peripheral blood. The CDR3 loop reads CASSPRVNTGGETQYF. The CDR3 coding sequence is TGTGCCAGCAGCCCCCGGGTGAATACAGGGGGCGAGACCCAGTACTTC.